This T cell receptor (beta chain) was captured in a study of neurological immune-mediated disorders (dated by TCRdb to the late 2010s). For context, the study as a whole: The study compared peripheral blood TCR-beta repertoires of HTLV-I-associated myelopathy (HAM/TSP) patients, multiple sclerosis patients and healthy controls using UMI-based sequencing. The roughly 110 TCR-beta libraries covered PBMC samples along with longitudinal samples, technical triplicates, and paired sorted CD4+ and CD8+ T-cell subsets. The cohort was made up of about 66 subjects, consisting of around 14 HAM/TSP patients, 35 or so multiple sclerosis patients and approximately 20 healthy controls.

From the cysteine through the phenylalanine, the CDR3 covers 16 amino acids. The entry retains the CDR3 DNA only, 48 bases that are in frame from base 1. The germline V gene (reference sequence) supplies CDR1 LNHNV and CDR2 YYDKDF. V drops 5 bases and J drops 6 bases, leaving 23 bases in between. Unsorted PBMC libraries were generated from 2 million PBMCs stored in RNAlater at -80 °C until RNA extraction. Peripheral blood was subjected to Ficoll-Hypaque density gradient centrifugation to isolate PBMCs, which were then cryopreserved in liquid nitrogen. To synthesize cDNA, template-switch 5'RACE was performed with a primer carrying a 10-nucleotide random unique molecular identifier so that each TCR transcript was tagged. Each sequencing run produced over 170 million TCR-beta sequences covering 15-18 subjects. The RNeasy kit was used to extract total RNA. The KAPA Real-time Library Amplification kit was used to amplify TCR-beta VDJ regions with primers for the TCR constant region and the 5'RACE anchor. A first PCR added sample indexes and Illumina adaptors, and a second PCR then raised library yield. After purification with Ampure beads, the TCR product of roughly 650 bp was size-selected on a 2% E-gel SizeSelection system. Before pooling, library quality was checked on a Bioanalyzer, concentration was measured with Qubit, and libraries were quantified with the Kapa Library Quantification kit. Libraries were sequenced paired-end 2 x 150 bp on an Illumina HiSeq 2500. To increase sequence diversity, about 25-31% phiX was spiked into each library pool. In the source study's methods: Quality-filtered reads were processed with the UMI-based MiGEC pipeline, and over 75% of raw TCR sequences were removed by the MiGEC pipeline during error correction. IMGT germline references were used for aligning VDJ genes, and each clonotype was defined as a unique CDR3 amino acid sequence together with its V-J genes. Clonal expansion, Shannon diversity, and CDR3 relatedness (CalcPairwiseDistances, ClusterSamples) were evaluated with VDJtools, and phylogenetic trees were built with CLCbio workbench. Expanded clones were defined as having at least 8 unique UMIs, based on coefficient-of-variation modelling across technical triplicates. Clones were called with MiXCR by TCRdb after fastp trimmed the public reads at Q25, and only in-frame beta chains were retained. CDR3 protein duplicates are merged, each entry listing the most common genes and DNA. The V and J calls were determined by TCRdb, not by the authors. The sample includes 50,000 to 55,000 distinct CDR3 sequences, with about 9.4% observed a single time. The ten largest make up about 5.4% of the sample.

In its sample, this clonotype was seen many times. It lacks a known antigen. Per-nucleotide qualities are absent, and no much larger clonotype sits a single base away. Points the paper makes about the study in general: No identical CDR3 amino acid sequences were found to be shared among expanded clones across subjects, suggesting that TCR-beta repertoires were private in all groups. TCR clonal expansion was highest in HAM/TSP patients and lowest in MS patients, with MS patients falling below even healthy controls.

The receptor's source is a man aged 70-80 years with HTLV-1-associated myelopathy (HAM/TSP). Material: PBMCs. The chain links TRBV15 with TRBJ2-7; the D segment might be TRBD1 or TRBD2, since each matches 5 bases. At the DNA level, the sequence is TGTGCCACCAGCGGGACGGCGAGGGGCAGGTCTCTCGAGCAGTACTTC. Its protein product is CATSGTARGRSLEQYF.